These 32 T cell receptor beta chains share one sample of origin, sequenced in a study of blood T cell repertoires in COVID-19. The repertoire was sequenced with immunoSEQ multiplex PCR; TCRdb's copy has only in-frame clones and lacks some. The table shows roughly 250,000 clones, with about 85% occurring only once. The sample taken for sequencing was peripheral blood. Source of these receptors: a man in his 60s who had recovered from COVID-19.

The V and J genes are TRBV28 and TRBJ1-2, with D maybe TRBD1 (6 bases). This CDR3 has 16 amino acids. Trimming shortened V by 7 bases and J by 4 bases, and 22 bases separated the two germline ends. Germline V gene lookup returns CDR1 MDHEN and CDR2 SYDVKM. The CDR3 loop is CASITAGAKGAYGYTF. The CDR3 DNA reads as TGTGCCAGCATTACGGCGGGGGCTAAAGGGGCCTATGGCTACACCTTC.

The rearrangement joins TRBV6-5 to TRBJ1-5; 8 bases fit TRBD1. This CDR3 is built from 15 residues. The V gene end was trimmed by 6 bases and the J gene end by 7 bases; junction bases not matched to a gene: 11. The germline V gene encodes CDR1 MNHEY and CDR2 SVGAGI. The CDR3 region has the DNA TGTGCCAGCAGCGCCGGGACAGGATTTGCCCAGCCCCAGCATTTT. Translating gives CASSAGTGFAQPQHF.

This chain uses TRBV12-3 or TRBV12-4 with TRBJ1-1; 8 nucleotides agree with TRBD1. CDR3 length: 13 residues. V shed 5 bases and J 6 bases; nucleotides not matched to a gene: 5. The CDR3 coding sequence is TGTGCCAGCAGTCCGACAGGGGTTGCTGAAGCTTTCTTT. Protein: CASSPTGVAEAFF.

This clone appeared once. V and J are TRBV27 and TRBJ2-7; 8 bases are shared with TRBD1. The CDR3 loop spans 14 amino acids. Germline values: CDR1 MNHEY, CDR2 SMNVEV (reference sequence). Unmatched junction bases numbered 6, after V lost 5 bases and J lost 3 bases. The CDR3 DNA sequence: TGTGCCAGCAGTCCCGGGACAGGAGACTACGAGCAGTACTTC. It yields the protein CASSPGTGDYEQYF.

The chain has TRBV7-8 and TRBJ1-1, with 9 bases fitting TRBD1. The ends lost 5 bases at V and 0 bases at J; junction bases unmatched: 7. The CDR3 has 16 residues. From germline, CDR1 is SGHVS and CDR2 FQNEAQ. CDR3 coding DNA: TGTGCCAGCAGCCCTACAGGGGGCGCATTGAACACTGAAGCTTTCTTT. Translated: CASSPTGGALNTEAFF.

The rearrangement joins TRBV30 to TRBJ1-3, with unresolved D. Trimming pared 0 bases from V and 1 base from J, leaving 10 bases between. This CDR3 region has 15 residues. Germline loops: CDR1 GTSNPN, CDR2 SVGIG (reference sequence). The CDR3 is CAWSVLPGSGNTIYF. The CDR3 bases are TGTGCCTGGAGTGTACTGCCCGGGTCTGGAAACACCATATATTTT.

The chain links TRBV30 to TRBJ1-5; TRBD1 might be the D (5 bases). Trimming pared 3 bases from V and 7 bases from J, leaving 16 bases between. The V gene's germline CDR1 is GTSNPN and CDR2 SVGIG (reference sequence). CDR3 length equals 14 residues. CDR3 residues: CAWSREGEEQPQHF. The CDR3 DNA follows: TGTGCCTGGAGCCGGGAAGGGGAGGAGCAGCCCCAGCATTTT.

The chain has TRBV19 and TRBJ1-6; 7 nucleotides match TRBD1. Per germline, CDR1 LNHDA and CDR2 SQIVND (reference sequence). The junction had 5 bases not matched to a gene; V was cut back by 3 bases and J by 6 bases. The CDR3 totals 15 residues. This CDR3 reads CASSMGGTANSPLHF. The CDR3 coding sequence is TGTGCCAGTAGTATGGGTGGGACAGCTAATTCACCCCTCCACTTT. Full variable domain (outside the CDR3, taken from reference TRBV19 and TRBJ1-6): DGGITQSPKYLFRKEGQNVTLSCEQNLNHDAMYWYRQDPGQGLRLIYYSQIVNDFQKGDIAEGYSVSREKKESFPLTVTSAQKNPTAFYLCASSMGGTANSPLHFGNGTRLTVT.

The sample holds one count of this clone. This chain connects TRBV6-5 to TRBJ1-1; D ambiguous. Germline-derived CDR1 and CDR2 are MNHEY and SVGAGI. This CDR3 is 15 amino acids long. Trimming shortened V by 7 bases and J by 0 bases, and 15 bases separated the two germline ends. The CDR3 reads CASKRAEFMNTEAFF. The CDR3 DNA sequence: TGTGCCAGCAAGAGGGCAGAGTTTATGAACACTGAAGCTTTCTTT.

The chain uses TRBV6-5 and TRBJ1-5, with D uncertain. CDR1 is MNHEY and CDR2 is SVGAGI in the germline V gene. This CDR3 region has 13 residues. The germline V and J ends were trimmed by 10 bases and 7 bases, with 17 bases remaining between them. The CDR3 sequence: CATQRSVGQPQHF. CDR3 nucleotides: TGTGCCACCCAACGCAGCGTCGGACAGCCCCAGCATTTT.

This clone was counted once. CDR3 residues: CASSPWAGSYGYTF. As DNA, the CDR3 is TGTGCCAGCAGCCCCTGGGCAGGGTCCTATGGCTACACCTTC. The rearrangement uses TRBV14 and TRBJ1-2; possible D gene TRBD1, 5 bases. CDR1 is SGHDN and CDR2 is FVKESK in the germline V gene. This CDR3 contains 14 residues. V was cut by 4 bases and J by 4 bases, with 13 bases left in between.

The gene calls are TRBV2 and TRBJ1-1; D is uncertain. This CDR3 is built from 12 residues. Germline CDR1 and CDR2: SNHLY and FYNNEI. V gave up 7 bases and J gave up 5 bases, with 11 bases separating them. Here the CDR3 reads CASTTRGTEAFF. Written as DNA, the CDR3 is TGTGCCAGCACGACACGTGGGACTGAAGCTTTCTTT.

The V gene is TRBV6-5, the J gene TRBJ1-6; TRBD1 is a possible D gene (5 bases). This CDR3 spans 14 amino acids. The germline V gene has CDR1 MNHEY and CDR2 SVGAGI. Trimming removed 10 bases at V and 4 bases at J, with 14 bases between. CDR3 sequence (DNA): TGTGCCACCCCATCGGACACATATAATTCACCCCTCCACTTT. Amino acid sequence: CATPSDTYNSPLHF.

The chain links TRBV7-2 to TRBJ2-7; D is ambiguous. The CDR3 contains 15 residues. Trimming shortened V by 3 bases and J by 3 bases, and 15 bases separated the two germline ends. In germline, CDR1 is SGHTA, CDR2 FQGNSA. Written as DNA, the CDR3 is TGTGCCAGCAGCTTCCCCGGTGTGAGGCGCTACGAGCAGTACTTC. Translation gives CASSFPGVRRYEQYF.

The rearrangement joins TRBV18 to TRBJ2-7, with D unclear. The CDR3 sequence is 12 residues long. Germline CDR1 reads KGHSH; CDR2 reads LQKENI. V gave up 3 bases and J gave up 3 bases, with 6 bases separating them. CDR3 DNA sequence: TGTGCCAGCTCACCCGGTATCTACGAGCAGTACTTC. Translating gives CASSPGIYEQYF.

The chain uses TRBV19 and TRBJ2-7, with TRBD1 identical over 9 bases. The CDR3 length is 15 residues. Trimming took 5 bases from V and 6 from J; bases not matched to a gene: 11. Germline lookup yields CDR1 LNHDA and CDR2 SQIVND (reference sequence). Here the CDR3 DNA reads TGTGCCAGTAGTCCTGGACAGGGGAGAGTTTCCGAGCAGTACTTC. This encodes CASSPGQGRVSEQYF.

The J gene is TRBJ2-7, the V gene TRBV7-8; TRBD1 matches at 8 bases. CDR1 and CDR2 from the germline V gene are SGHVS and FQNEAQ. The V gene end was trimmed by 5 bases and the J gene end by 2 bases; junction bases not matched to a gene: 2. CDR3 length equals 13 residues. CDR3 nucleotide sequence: TGTGCCAGCAGCCAGGGGGCTCCCTACGAGCAGTACTTC. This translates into CASSQGAPYEQYF.

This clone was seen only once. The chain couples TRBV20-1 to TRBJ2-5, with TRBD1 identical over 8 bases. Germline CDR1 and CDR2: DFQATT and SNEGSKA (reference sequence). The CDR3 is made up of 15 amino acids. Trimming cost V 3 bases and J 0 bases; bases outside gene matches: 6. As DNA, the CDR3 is TGCAGTGCTAGTTCTAGGACAGGGTACCAAGAGACCCAGTACTTC. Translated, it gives CSASSRTGYQETQYF.

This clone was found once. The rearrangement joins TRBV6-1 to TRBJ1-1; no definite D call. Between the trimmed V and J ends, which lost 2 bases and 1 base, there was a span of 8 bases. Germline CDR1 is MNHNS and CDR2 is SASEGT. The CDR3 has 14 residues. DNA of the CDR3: TGTGCCAGCAGTGAACTTTGGCAGAACACTGAAGCTTTCTTT. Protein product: CASSELWQNTEAFF.

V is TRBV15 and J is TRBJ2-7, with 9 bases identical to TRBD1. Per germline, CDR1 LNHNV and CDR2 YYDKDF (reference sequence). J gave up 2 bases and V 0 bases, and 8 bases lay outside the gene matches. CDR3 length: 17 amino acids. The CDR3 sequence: CATSRDFLGQGPYEQYF. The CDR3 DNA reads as TGTGCCACCAGCAGAGATTTTTTAGGACAGGGGCCCTACGAGCAGTACTTC.

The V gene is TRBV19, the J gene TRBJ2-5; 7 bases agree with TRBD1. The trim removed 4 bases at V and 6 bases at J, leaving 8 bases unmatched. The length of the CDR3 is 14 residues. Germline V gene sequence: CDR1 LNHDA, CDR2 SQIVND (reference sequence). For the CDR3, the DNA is TGTGCCAGTAGTAATACAGGGGTTACAAAGACCCAGTACTTC. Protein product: CASSNTGVTKTQYF. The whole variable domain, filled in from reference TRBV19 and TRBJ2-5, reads DGGITQSPKYLFRKEGQNVTLSCEQNLNHDAMYWYRQDPGQGLRLIYYSQIVNDFQKGDIAEGYSVSREKKESFPLTVTSAQKNPTAFYLCASSNTGVTKTQYFGPGTRLLVL.

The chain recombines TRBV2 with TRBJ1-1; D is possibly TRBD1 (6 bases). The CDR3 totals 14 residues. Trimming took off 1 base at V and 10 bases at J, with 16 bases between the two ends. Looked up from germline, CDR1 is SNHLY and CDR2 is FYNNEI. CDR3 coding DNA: TGTGCCAGCAGTGAAGGACGTGCACAGGGCGCAGCTTTCTTT. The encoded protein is CASSEGRAQGAAFF.

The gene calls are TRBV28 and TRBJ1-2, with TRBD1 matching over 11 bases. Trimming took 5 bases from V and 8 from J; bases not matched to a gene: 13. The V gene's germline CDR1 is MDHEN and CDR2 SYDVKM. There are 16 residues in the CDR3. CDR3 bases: TGTGCCAGCAGTAGCCGGGACAGGGGGAGGTTCCGGGGCTACACCTTC. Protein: CASSSRDRGRFRGYTF.

The CDR3 bases are TGTGCCAGCAGCAATGAAGGAGGTTCGTCGACAGGAAGAAAAAACATTCAGTACTTC. Residues: CASSNEGGSSTGRKNIQYF. This rearrangement joins TRBV11-3 to TRBJ2-4, with TRBD1 as a possible D gene (6 bases). Germline CDR1 and CDR2: SGHNT and YENEEA. V lost 5 bases, J lost 4 bases, and 27 bases lay in between. This CDR3 comprises 19 residues.

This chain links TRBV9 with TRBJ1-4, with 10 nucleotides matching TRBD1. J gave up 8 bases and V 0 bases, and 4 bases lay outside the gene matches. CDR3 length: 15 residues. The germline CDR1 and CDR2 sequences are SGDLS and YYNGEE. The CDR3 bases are TGTGCCAGCAGCGTAGGACAGGGGGCGAGGGAAAAACTGTTTTTT. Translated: CASSVGQGAREKLFF.

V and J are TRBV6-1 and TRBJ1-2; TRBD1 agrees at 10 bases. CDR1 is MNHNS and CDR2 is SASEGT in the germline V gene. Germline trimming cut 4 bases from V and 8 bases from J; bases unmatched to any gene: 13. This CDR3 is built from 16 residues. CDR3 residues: CASSGRGQGSSRGYTF. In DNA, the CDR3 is TGTGCCAGCAGTGGAAGGGGACAGGGGAGTTCGAGGGGCTACACCTTC.

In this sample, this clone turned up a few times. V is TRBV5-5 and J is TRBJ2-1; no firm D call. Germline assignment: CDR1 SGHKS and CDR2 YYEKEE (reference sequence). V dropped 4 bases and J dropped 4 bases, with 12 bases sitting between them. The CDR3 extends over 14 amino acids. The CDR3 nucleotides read TGTGCCAGCAGCCCTTCCCCCGTATACAATGAGCAGTTCTTC. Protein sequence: CASSPSPVYNEQFF.

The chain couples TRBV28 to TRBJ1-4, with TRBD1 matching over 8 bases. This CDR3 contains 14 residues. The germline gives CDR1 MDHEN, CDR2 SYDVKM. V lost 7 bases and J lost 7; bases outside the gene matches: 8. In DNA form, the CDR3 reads TGTGCCAGCACCTTACAGGGGGAGGTTGAAAAACTGTTTTTT. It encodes CASTLQGEVEKLFF.

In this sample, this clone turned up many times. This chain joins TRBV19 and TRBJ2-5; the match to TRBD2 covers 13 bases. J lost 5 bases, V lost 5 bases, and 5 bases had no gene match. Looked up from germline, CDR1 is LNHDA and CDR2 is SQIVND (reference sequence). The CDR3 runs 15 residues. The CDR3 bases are TGTGCCAGTAGTCCACGGACTAGCGGGGGCGAGACCCAGTACTTC. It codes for CASSPRTSGGETQYF.

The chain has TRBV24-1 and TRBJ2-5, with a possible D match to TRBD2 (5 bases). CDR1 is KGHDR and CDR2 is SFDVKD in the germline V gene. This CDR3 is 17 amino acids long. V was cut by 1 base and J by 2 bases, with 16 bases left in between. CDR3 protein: CATSDFGRGRGQETQYF. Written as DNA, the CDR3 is TGTGCCACCAGTGATTTTGGTCGAGGGAGAGGGCAAGAGACCCAGTACTTC.

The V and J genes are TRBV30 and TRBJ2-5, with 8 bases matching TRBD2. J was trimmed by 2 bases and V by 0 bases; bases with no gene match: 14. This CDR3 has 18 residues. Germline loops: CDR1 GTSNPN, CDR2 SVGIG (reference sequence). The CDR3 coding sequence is TGTGCCTGGAGTGTACCCCCGGGGGGGCGGGGGGAACAAGAGACCCAGTACTTC. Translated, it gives CAWSVPPGGRGEQETQYF.

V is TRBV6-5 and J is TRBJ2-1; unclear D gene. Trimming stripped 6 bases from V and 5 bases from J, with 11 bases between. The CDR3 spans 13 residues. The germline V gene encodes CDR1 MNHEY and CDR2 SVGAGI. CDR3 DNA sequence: TGTGCCAGCAGCCGGAGACCCGACAATGAGCAGTTCTTC. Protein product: CASSRRPDNEQFF.